One sample yielded the 29 T cell receptor beta chains listed below, sequenced in a study of cytomegalovirus exposure and HLA in healthy donors. It was with 60 Vbeta and 13 Jbeta primers that the PCR ran. Sequencing was performed with immunoSEQ multiplex PCR; in TCRdb, only in-frame clones are kept and a portion is missing. This repertoire shows about 55,000 clones, 70% to 85% found once; its top ten account for 1.5% to 2%. The source material was PBMCs. These receptors were obtained from a man younger than 40 in good health and CMV-seronegative.

This clone was recorded only once. The chain has TRBV5-4 and TRBJ2-1; 8 bases align to TRBD1. This CDR3 is 15 amino acids long. The V and J ends lost 1 base and 7 bases, in that order; junction bases with no gene match: 7. Per germline, CDR1 SGHNT and CDR2 YYREEE (reference sequence). CDR3 region: CASSLRQGRGNEQFF. DNA for the CDR3: TGTGCCAGCAGCTTGAGACAGGGGCGCGGGAATGAGCAGTTCTTC.

The chain uses TRBV6-1 and TRBJ1-4; 9 bases agree with TRBD1. This CDR3 has 15 residues. Germline V lookup: CDR1 MNHNS, CDR2 SASEGT. The junction had 9 bases not matched to a gene; V was cut back by 6 bases and J by 7 bases. This CDR3 is CASSLTGGGIEKLFF. Written as DNA, the CDR3 is TGTGCCAGCAGCCTGACAGGGGGAGGTATTGAAAAACTGTTTTTT.

The chain employs TRBV5-1 and TRBJ2-3; TRBD1 is a possible D gene (6 bases). V lost 0 bases and J 2 bases, leaving 7 bases between the germline ends. Germline CDR1 SGHRS, CDR2 YFSETQ. This CDR3 region has 14 residues. The CDR3 region has the DNA TGCGCCAGCAGCTTGGGGACAGCCACAGATACGCAGTATTTT. This translates into CASSLGTATDTQYF.

The rearrangement joins TRBV9 to TRBJ2-7, with D tentatively TRBD2 (6 bases). The germline gives CDR1 SGDLS, CDR2 YYNGEE. V dropped 3 bases and J dropped 2 bases, with 12 bases sitting between them. The CDR3 sequence is 14 residues long. CDR3 protein: CASSAWDSPYEQYF. The DNA of the CDR3 is TGTGCCAGCAGCGCGTGGGACTCCCCCTACGAGCAGTACTTC.

The genes are TRBV4-3 and TRBJ2-5; D remains ambiguous. The last part of the DNA fits TRBJ2-7 better; the J call may be wrong. Per the germline V gene, CDR1 is LGHNA and CDR2 is YSLEER. This CDR3 comprises 13 residues. The CDR3 spells CASSQDLPYEQYF. As DNA, the CDR3 is TGCGCCAGCAGCCAAGATCTCCCCTACGAGCAGTACTTC.

The V and J genes are TRBV28 and TRBJ2-2; 8 bases align to TRBD1. Germline CDR1 and CDR2: MDHEN and SYDVKM. J was trimmed by 6 bases and V by 2 bases; bases with no gene match: 8. The CDR3 has 16 residues. The CDR3 DNA sequence: TGTGCCAGCAGTTTACGGCCCCCGGACAGGGCCGGGGAGCTGTTTTTT. It yields the protein CASSLRPPDRAGELFF.

The V gene is TRBV9, the J gene TRBJ2-3; TRBD1 might be the D (5 bases). Per the germline V gene, CDR1 is SGDLS and CDR2 is YYNGEE. Trimming removed 0 bases at V and 5 bases at J, with 16 bases between. The CDR3 loop spans 16 amino acids. CDR3 residues: CASSVEPRAQIDTQYF. The DNA of the CDR3 is TGTGCCAGCAGCGTAGAACCCAGGGCCCAGATAGATACGCAGTATTTT. Combining the CDR3 with reference TRBV9 and TRBJ2-3 gives the whole variable domain DSGVTQTPKHLITATGQRVTLRCSPRSGDLSVYWYQQSLDQGLQFLIQYYNGEERAKGNILERFSAQQFPDLHSELNLSSLELGDSALYFCASSVEPRAQIDTQYFGPGTRLTVL.

The chain carries TRBV2 and TRBJ1-5; D remains ambiguous. Germline V gene sequence: CDR1 SNHLY, CDR2 FYNNEI. This CDR3 has 15 amino acids. V lost 4 bases to trimming and J lost 3 bases, with 13 bases between them. The CDR3, as DNA: TGTGCCAGCAGTGCCGAGGAGGGAAACAATCAGCCCCAGCATTTT. Its translation: CASSAEEGNNQPQHF.

V usage is TRBV5-4 and J usage is TRBJ1-4; 8 nucleotides line up with TRBD1. The germline gives CDR1 SGHNT, CDR2 YYREEE (reference sequence). With 4 bases clipped from V and 4 bases from J, the junction kept 6 bases outside the gene matches. The CDR3 is 15 amino acids. CDR3 bases: TGTGCCAGCAGCCGTCAGGGGGCTGGTAATGAAAAACTGTTTTTT. This sequence encodes CASSRQGAGNEKLFF.

This clone came up a few times. The chain joins TRBV28 to TRBJ2-2; 7 bases agree with TRBD1. Germline V gene data show CDR1 as MDHEN and CDR2 as SYDVKM. The CDR3 is made up of 15 amino acids. Trimming at V came to 8 bases and at J to 1 base, leaving 7 bases not matched to a gene. The CDR3 DNA reads TGTGCCAGCCTAAACAGGGGAGTGAACACCGGGGAGCTGTTTTTT. Encoded protein: CASLNRGVNTGELFF. Full variable domain (remainder filled in from reference TRBV28 and TRBJ2-2): DVKVTQSSRYLVKRTGEKVFLECVQDMDHENMFWYRQDPGLGLRLIYFSYDVKMKEKGDIPEGYSVSREKKERFSLILESASTNQTSMYLCASLNRGVNTGELFFGEGSRLTVL.

This chain connects TRBV7-2 to TRBJ2-1; weak D call: TRBD1 (5 bases). In germline, CDR1 is SGHTA, CDR2 FQGNSA. The V end lost 4 bases, the J end lost 10 bases, and 14 bases lay between the germline ends. CDR3 length: 13 residues. The CDR3 DNA sequence: TGTGCCAGCAGCTACACTCGGTCAGGGGAGCAGTTCTTC. The encoded protein is CASSYTRSGEQFF.

The chain carries TRBV6-5 and TRBJ1-2, with 11 bases aligning to TRBD1. Germline values: CDR1 MNHEY, CDR2 SVGAGI. The CDR3 contains 15 residues. The ends lost 4 bases at V and 5 bases at J; junction bases unmatched: 6. CDR3 sequence reads: CASSSAGTGGYGYTF. The CDR3 nucleotides read TGTGCCAGCAGTTCCGCCGGGACAGGGGGTTATGGCTACACCTTC.

J is TRBJ1-1 and V is TRBV7-9; tentatively, D is TRBD1 (6 bases). CDR1 and CDR2 from the germline V gene are SEHNR and FQNEAQ (reference sequence). V was shortened by 4 bases and J by 2 bases, with 11 bases between the two germline ends. This CDR3 is 14 amino acids long. The CDR3, as DNA: TGTGCCAGCAGCTGGCAGGACAGCAACACTGAAGCTTTCTTT. Translated: CASSWQDSNTEAFF.

This clone was counted once. V gene TRBV27 combines with J gene TRBJ2-7, with D tentatively TRBD2 (6 bases). Germline V gene lookup returns CDR1 MNHEY and CDR2 SMNVEV (reference sequence). V was pared by 0 bases and J by 4 bases, with 13 bases between. CDR3 length equals 15 residues. CDR3 amino acids: CASSLSLGSGYEQYF. In DNA form, the CDR3 reads TGTGCCAGCAGTTTATCGCTTGGAAGCGGGTACGAGCAGTACTTC.

The rearrangement links TRBV27 to TRBJ1-5; the D is unclear. The CDR3 has 16 amino acids. CDR1 and CDR2 from the germline V gene are MNHEY and SMNVEV (reference sequence). V shed 1 base and J shed 4 bases, with 14 bases lying between them. Here the CDR3 DNA reads TGTGCCAGCAGTTTATATGGGGAGTCCTGGAATCAGCCCCAGCATTTT. Translation: CASSLYGESWNQPQHF.

The gene calls are TRBV6-1 and TRBJ1-5; possibly TRBD1 for D (6 bases). This CDR3 is built from 14 residues. Trimming removed 5 bases at V and 6 bases at J, with 14 bases between. The V gene's germline CDR1 is MNHNS and CDR2 SASEGT. DNA for the CDR3: TGTGCCAGCAGTCACACAGGGACCGGTCAGCCCCAGCATTTT. Its translation is CASSHTGTGQPQHF.

V is TRBV6-1 and J is TRBJ2-5, with 10 bases identical to TRBD2. The length of the CDR3 is 15 residues. J was trimmed by 5 bases and V by 2 bases; bases with no gene match: 5. Germline lookup yields CDR1 MNHNS and CDR2 SASEGT. The CDR3 sequence: CASSENLAGVETQYF. CDR3 bases: TGTGCCAGCAGTGAAAACCTAGCGGGAGTGGAGACCCAGTACTTC.

The genes are TRBV7-2 and TRBJ1-2; 8 positions match TRBD1. In germline, CDR1 is SGHTA, CDR2 FQGNSA. The ends lost 1 base at V and 8 bases at J; junction bases unmatched: 15. The CDR3 has 17 residues. The CDR3 protein is CASSLDGGDRRGKGYTF. The CDR3 DNA follows: TGTGCCAGCAGCTTAGATGGGGGGGACAGGCGAGGGAAAGGCTACACCTTC.

This clone was counted once. Here the CDR3 reads CAISEGGNEQYF. CDR3 bases: TGTGCCATCAGTGAGGGGGGGAACGAGCAGTACTTC. The chain joins TRBV10-3 to TRBJ2-5; TRBD2 is a possible D gene (6 bases). The J call could be wrong; TRBJ2-7 is a better fit for the DNA end. Germline V gene lookup returns CDR1 ENHRY and CDR2 SYGVKD. There are 12 residues in the CDR3.

There are a few counts of this clone. The chain combines TRBV2 with TRBJ2-5, with D tentatively TRBD1 (5 bases). The CDR3 is 16 amino acids. Germline CDR1 reads SNHLY; CDR2 reads FYNNEI. Trimming shortened V by 7 bases and J by 6 bases, and 24 bases separated the two germline ends. CDR3 amino acids: CASTPVTSQDGKTQYF. CDR3 nucleotide sequence: TGTGCCAGCACCCCAGTTACGTCACAGGATGGAAAGACCCAGTACTTC.

The rearrangement links TRBV5-1 to TRBJ1-1; D perhaps matches TRBD1 (6 bases). The CDR3 extends over 16 amino acids. The V gene lost 0 bases and the J gene lost 1 base, with 13 bases spanning the gap. From germline, CDR1 is SGHRS and CDR2 YFSETQ. The chain's CDR3 is CASSLALTGRNTEAFF. The CDR3 region has the DNA TGCGCCAGCAGCTTGGCCCTGACAGGCCGGAACACTGAAGCTTTCTTT.

V is TRBV6-4 and J is TRBJ2-1; 14 positions agree with TRBD2. This CDR3 has 17 amino acids. Germline loops: CDR1 MRHNA, CDR2 SNTAGT. Losses at the gene ends were 2 bases for V and 6 bases for J; bases not matched to a gene: 6. The CDR3 nucleotides read TGTGCCAGCAGTGACGCTGGGACTAGCGGGAGTAGCAATGAGCAGTTCTTC. The encoded protein is CASSDAGTSGSSNEQFF.

The chain couples TRBV6-1 to TRBJ2-2; D perhaps matches TRBD2 (5 bases). The CDR3 spans 14 residues. Trimming took 7 bases from V and 0 from J, leaving 9 bases between them. Germline V gene sequence: CDR1 MNHNS, CDR2 SASEGT. CDR3 in amino acids: CASTKRSNTGELFF. CDR3 DNA sequence: TGTGCCAGCACCAAGCGGTCGAACACCGGGGAGCTGTTTTTT.

The V gene is TRBV7-9, the J gene TRBJ2-2; 7 bases fit TRBD1. The CDR3 consists of 16 residues. With 4 bases clipped from V and 10 bases from J, the junction kept 15 bases outside the gene matches. The germline V gene encodes CDR1 SEHNR and CDR2 FQNEAQ (reference sequence). This CDR3 is CASSSPDRRSPAELFF. CDR3 bases: TGTGCCAGCAGCTCCCCGGACAGGCGTAGCCCGGCGGAGCTGTTTTTT.

V gene TRBV5-8 combines with J gene TRBJ1-4; 7 nucleotides align to TRBD1. Germline-derived CDR1 and CDR2 are SGHTS and YDEGEE. This CDR3 has 15 amino acids. J was trimmed by 3 bases and V by 4 bases; bases with no gene match: 6. The CDR3 nucleotides read TGTGCCAGCAGCGGGAGACAGGGAGCTAATGAAAAACTGTTTTTT. Translated, it gives CASSGRQGANEKLFF. Using reference TRBV5-8 and TRBJ1-4 for the parts outside the CDR3, the full variable domain is EAGVTQSPTHLIKTRGQQATLRCSPISGHTSVYWYQQALGLGLQFLLWYDEGEERNRGNFPPRFSGRQFPNYSSELNVNALELEDSALYLCASSGRQGANEKLFFGSGTQLSVL.

CDR3 residues: CAWSGQVNTEAFF. In nucleotides, the CDR3 is TGTGCCTGGAGTGGACAGGTGAACACTGAAGCTTTCTTT. The chain couples TRBV30 to TRBJ1-1, with D tentatively TRBD1 (6 bases). V was cut by 1 base and J by 0 bases, with 6 bases left in between. The CDR3 extends over 13 amino acids. The germline V gene encodes CDR1 GTSNPN and CDR2 SVGIG (reference sequence).

The rearrangement links TRBV11-2 to TRBJ2-3, with D perhaps matching TRBD1 (5 bases). Germline CDR1 reads SGHAT; CDR2 reads FQNNGV. Trimming removed 5 bases from V and 2 bases from J, with 14 bases in between. CDR3 size: 15 residues. CDR3 in amino acids: CASSQGVTVTDTQYF. The CDR3 region has the DNA TGTGCCAGCAGCCAAGGGGTCACAGTCACAGATACGCAGTATTTT.

The J gene is TRBJ1-2, the V gene TRBV7-9; D might be TRBD1 (5 bases). The CDR3 sequence is 16 residues long. Germline V gives CDR1 SEHNR, CDR2 FQNEAQ (reference sequence). With 5 bases removed from V and 7 bases from J, the gap between germline ends came to 23 bases. CDR3 sequence (DNA): TGTGCCAGCAGCCCCCTCGGAGACAGACTTCAGGGTGGCTACACCTTC. Translation gives CASSPLGDRLQGGYTF.

This chain joins TRBV9 and TRBJ2-7, with D tentatively TRBD2 (5 bases). CDR3 length: 18 amino acids. Germline CDR1 reads SGDLS; CDR2 reads YYNGEE. Trimming took 1 base from V and 3 from J, leaving 23 bases between them. CDR3 bases: TGTGCCAGCAGCGTAATGCTCGAGGGCCCGCAACTAGGCTACGAGCAGTACTTC. Protein product: CASSVMLEGPQLGYEQYF.